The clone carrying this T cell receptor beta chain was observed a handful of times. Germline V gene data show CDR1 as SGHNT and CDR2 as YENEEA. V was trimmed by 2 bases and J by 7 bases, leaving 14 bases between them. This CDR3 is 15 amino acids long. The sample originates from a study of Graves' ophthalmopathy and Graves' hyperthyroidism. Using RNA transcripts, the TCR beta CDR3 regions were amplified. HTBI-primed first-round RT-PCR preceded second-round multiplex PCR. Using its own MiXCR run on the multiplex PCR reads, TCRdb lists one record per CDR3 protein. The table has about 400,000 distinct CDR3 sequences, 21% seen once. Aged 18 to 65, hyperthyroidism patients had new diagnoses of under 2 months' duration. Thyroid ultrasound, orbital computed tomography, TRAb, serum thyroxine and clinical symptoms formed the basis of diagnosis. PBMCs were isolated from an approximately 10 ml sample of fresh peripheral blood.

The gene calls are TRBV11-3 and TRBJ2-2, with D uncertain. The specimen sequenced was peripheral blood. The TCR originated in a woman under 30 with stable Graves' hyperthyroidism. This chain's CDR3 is CASSLLPEGGGELFF. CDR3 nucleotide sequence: TGTGCCAGCAGCTTACTACCCGAAGGCGGCGGGGAGCTGTTTTTT.